This TCR beta chain was captured by sequencing in a study of STAT5B mutations in CD4+ large granular lymphocyte leukemia. Germline assignment: CDR1 SNHLY and CDR2 FYNNEI. The ends were cut back, 6 bases at V and 5 bases at J, with 20 bases in the middle. This CDR3 has 15 residues. Authors' processing steps: The detection floor for productive clonotype frequency was 2.59 x 10-5. Repertoires were generated with immunoSEQ multiplex PCR, while TCRdb's copy carries only in-frame clones and drops some. Clone size and the V and J calls come from that table; the DNA yielded D and trimming. The sample has approximately 39,000 clones; 85% are singletons.

The V gene is TRBV2, the J gene TRBJ2-7, with D possibly matching TRBD1 (9 bases). Sequencing was done on a sample of CD4+ T cells from blood buffy coats. This clonotype originated in a human donor in good health. The CDR3 region is CASRNSGTGIDEQYF. CDR3 bases: TGTGCCAGCAGGAATAGCGGGACAGGGATCGACGAGCAGTACTTC.